Given below is one TCR beta chain in context. This clone was observed once. The antigen this receptor binds is unknown. Base qualities are not recorded, but no much larger clone differs from it by a single base. The CDR3 numbers 15 residues from cysteine through phenylalanine. Only the CDR3 portion is preserved as DNA: 45 bases, with reading frame beginning at the first base. Trimming accounts for 2 bases at V and 3 bases at J, while the number of junction bases matched to no gene is 3. The germline V gene encodes CDR1 MNHNS and CDR2 SASEGT. The method was the immunoSEQ multiplex PCR assay. The multiplex PCR relied on a mix of 60 forward primers for TCR Vbeta segments and 13 reverse primers for TCR Jbeta segments. A multiplex PCR assay on genomic DNA amplified the CDR3 region of rearranged TCR beta genes. The Illumina HiSeq System was used to sequence the amplified TCR beta libraries as 87-base-pair reads. In the original analysis: A later analysis tallied about 77 million unique TCR beta chains across the 666 repertoires, and about 10 million of those chains were shared by two or more donors. Raw reads were error-corrected and collapsed into unique sequences with a nearest-neighbor algorithm that merged closely related sequences to remove PCR and sequencing errors. Alignment of CDR3 sequences to IMGT reference sequences was used to assign V, D and J gene segments. For a sequence to be retained, a match of at least six nucleotides was required to both a V gene segment and a J gene segment. Rearrangements were called productive when the CDR3 lacked stop codons and stayed in frame with V and J; all others were non-productive. Following IMGT convention, CDR3 was defined as the stretch from the second conserved V-encoded cysteine to the conserved J-encoded phenylalanine. The earlier analysis of some 540 of the donors excluded any sequence lacking an unambiguous match to a single V gene segment. In an earlier analysis of some 590 of the donors, a V segment was called functional when productive rearrangements were above 56.7%, and segregating when the standard deviation between donors exceeded 5%. A statistical classification framework was developed to diagnose cytomegalovirus status using the catalog of TCR beta chain sequences. A later analysis assigned V and J genes by comparing TCR nucleotide sequences with IMGT/GENE-DB human TR gene sequences. Using the TCRdist pipeline, a later analysis assigned CDR3 sequences along with most-parsimonious VDJ recombination scenarios. In a later analysis, every TCR beta chain was defined by the combination of its CDR3 amino acid sequence and its V-gene family, and reads without a unique V-gene family were dropped. A later analysis removed several hundred highly shared, low-generation-probability nucleotide sequences to deal with suspected cross-contamination and a sequencing artifact. A later analysis calculated a clonal expansion index for each public chain from normalized within-repertoire ranks of inferred template counts. A later analysis computed generation probabilities with a VDJ recombination model fitted to out-of-frame rearrangements, and checked the results against IGoR. In a later analysis, TCR-TCR, TCR-HLA and TCR-CMV co-occurrence was scored with hypergeometric tests, and a repertoire-size bias correction was applied to TCR pairs. False discovery rates were estimated in a later analysis by permuting HLA or CMV assignments 20 times. In a later analysis, co-occurring TCRs were grouped with DBSCAN, and TCRdist sequence similarity was added when clustering was performed within HLA-allele-positive subsets. Repertoires with fewer than 30,000 or more than 120,000 public chains, plus five repertoires with anomalous nucleotide sharing, were excluded from co-occurrence clustering. TCRdb took over this immuneACCESS table, retaining in-frame rearrangements with V and J assigned. Such tables are incomplete; in checked studies, under half of the missing clones stem from an unresolved V gene, and the remainder is unexplained. That table supplies the V and J calls and clone size; D and trimming were determined from the DNA. This sample gives 87,000 or so clones in total; 64% of them show up just once. The ten largest clones take up under 4% of the sample.

The record originates from a study of cytomegalovirus exposure and HLA in healthy donors (dated by TCRdb to 2015 to 2018). About the investigation overall: In an earlier analysis of some 610 of the donors, about 270 Gb of sequence data and some 100 million unique TCR beta sequences from roughly 180 million T cells were reported. Donor age, sex, ethnicity and CMV serostatus were collected together with the repertoire data. An earlier analysis of roughly 580 of the donors used high-throughput TCR beta sequencing to judge whether each TCR beta V gene segment behaved as functional or pseudogenic. The aim of the study was to test whether cataloging public T cell receptors could identify signatures of past pathogen exposure. A later analysis re-analyzed previously published TCR beta repertoires from 500 to 700 donors and added high-resolution HLA genotyping to study TCR occurrence patterns. On average, about 240,000 unique TCR beta nucleotide sequences were sequenced per donor among about 400 genotyped donors of the cohort, with roughly a sixth of those sequences being non-productive. A later genetic analysis took genome-wide SNP genotypes for about three fifths of the 666 donors and used that subset as a discovery cohort. Every discovery cohort repertoire had been produced on one sequencing platform. Typing coverage differed by locus: A, B, C, DRB1 and DQB1 were typed in roughly 629-630 donors, DQA1 in approximately 520, DPA1 in 600 to 610, and DPB1 in roughly 450. A separate validation cohort of more than 100 different subjects was used in addition to the approximately 670-subject first cohort. Using immunosequencing, the study profiled T cell repertoires from 666 subjects and related those repertoires to cytomegalovirus serostatus. HLA typing included class I and class II loci at four-digit resolution. Of the 350 to 400 genotyped donors, around 81% fell in the genetic ancestry cluster associated with self-reported Caucasian donors. High-throughput TCR immunosequencing, statistical association of individual TCRs with disease status, and machine learning were combined to predict cytomegalovirus infection status. Rather than drawing on any new phenotypic data, the later analysis identified candidate immune exposures from TCR beta sequences and the way those sequences occurred across donors. Approximately 310 gigabases of sequencing data and approximately 84 million unique TCR sequences were included in an early release covering roughly 600 HLA-typed donors. Several DR-DQ haplotypes were handled as single units for association and clustering, since linkage in the cohort was strong.

The cohort comprised more than 550 healthy bone marrow donors. All cohort members were sampled while nominally healthy, although unrecorded immune exposures were likely present. The donor was CMV seronegative and belonged to the group of several hundred seronegative cohort members. Each donor provided a peripheral blood sample, and peripheral blood mononuclear cells were used for TCR beta sequencing. The Qiagen DNeasy Blood Extraction Kit was used to extract genomic DNA from the blood cell samples. The study at large found these results: A later analysis reported that several top co-occurrence clusters appeared linked to parvovirus B19, influenza, CMV and Epstein-Barr virus. A further reported finding was that TCR beta sequences accurately predicted the HLA-A and HLA-B alleles for most subjects in the first cohort. The only immune exposure information available for the cohort was CMV serostatus. Assigning TCR associations to individual alleles was difficult when HLA alleles, especially DR and DQ, strongly co-occurred. Correlated functional status among segregating V segments might reflect linkage disequilibrium, but an unknown experimental factor could not be ruled out. A later analysis associated 16,951 TCR beta sequences with specific HLA alleles at a false discovery rate of 0.05. Three of the identified cytomegalovirus-associated TCR beta chains were confirmed in vitro to be specific for cytomegalovirus antigens. According to a later genetic analysis, donors in an Asian-associated ancestry cluster had fewer N-insertions in productive TCRs than the roughly 700-donor mean. Because HLA typing was unavailable for some donors at each locus, only the typed subset was used in association tests. Sequencing depth was assumed to be roughly uniform across donors in the presence/absence analyses, though that assumption may not hold. Broadly in line with IMGT annotations, most TCR beta V segments showed up in productive rearrangements about 87% or about 30% of the time in an earlier analysis of 587 of the donors. According to the authors, the approach could potentially be generalized to other disease states and immunological phenotypes. Most TCR sequences were observed very rarely across donors, whereas some public TCRs were present in many individuals. A total of 150 to 200 TCR beta chains were listed by the study as associated with cytomegalovirus. In a later analysis, TCR association rates were found to vary across HLA loci, with the most associated TCRs seen for DRB1 alleles and the fewest for HLA-C alleles. Approximately 16 rarely observed V segments, including chromosome 9 orphons, were excluded from the earlier analysis of about 500 of the donors because counts were too low. The classifier was reported to diagnose cytomegalovirus status with high specificity and sensitivity in both the original cohort and the validation cohort. The sequencing pipeline was judged likely to have produced a cluster of highly shared sequence variants as a technical artifact. The cohort was sequenced for TCR beta chains only, and without alpha or paired-chain data the features that could be detected were limited. In a later analysis, HLA-associated TCR beta chains were found to be more clonally expanded and to have lower generation probabilities than equally common non-associated chains. An association between a missense DCLRE1C variant and V-gene and J-gene trimming of TCR beta chains was found in a later genetic analysis and replicated in an independent cohort. Some IMGT-functional V segments, including TRBV6-2 and TRBV6-3, could not be told apart with the 87-base-pair reads, so those segments were excluded. According to a later analysis, most CMV-associated TCR beta chains appeared to be HLA-restricted, and the HLA associations seemed to be driven largely by CMV exposure.

This TCR was sampled from a man in his sixties in good health and CMV-seronegative. Rearrangement joined TRBV6-1 to TRBJ1-4; TRBD1 lines up with 7 middle nucleotides. Sequenced sample: PBMCs. The encoded CDR3 is CASSEQGTANEKLFF. The nucleotides are TGTGCCAGCAGTGAACAGGGGACAGCTAATGAAAAACTGTTTTTT.